The source of this T cell receptor beta chain is a study of cytomegalovirus exposure and HLA in healthy donors. 60 Vbeta and 13 Jbeta primers were used in PCR. TCRdb keeps only in-frame clones here, not all; method: immunoSEQ multiplex PCR. The sample lists 100,000 to 120,000 clones; around 88% were seen once. In germline, CDR1 is SQVTM, CDR2 ANQGSEA. The CDR3 consists of 13 residues. V was cut by 3 bases and J by 4 bases, with 10 bases left in between. The sequence derives from a man aged 35-49 years in good health and CMV-seronegative. V gene TRBV29-1 combines with J gene TRBJ1-3; weak D call: TRBD1 (5 bases). The specimen sequenced was PBMCs. For the CDR3, the DNA is TGCAGCGTTGATAAGGGGCTCGGAAACACCATATATTTT. It yields the protein CSVDKGLGNTIYF.